Shown below are 17 T cell receptor beta chains from a single sample sequenced in a study of blood T cell repertoires in COVID-19. Profiling relied on immunoSEQ multiplex PCR, and the TCRdb table lists in-frame clones only, not all of them. The data hold 130,000 to 150,000 clones, with around four fifths observed a single time. Sequenced material: peripheral blood. The source is a woman between 35 and 50 years old with active or convalescent COVID-19.

This rearrangement joins TRBV11-1 to TRBJ1-1, with a weak D call TRBD1 (5 bases). V was shortened by 0 bases and J by 4 bases, with 15 bases between the two germline ends. The CDR3 length is 16 residues. Germline CDR1 is SGHAT and CDR2 is FQDESV (reference sequence). The DNA for the CDR3 is TGTGCCAGCAGCTTAGCGAGATACGGGGGTGGCACTGAAGCTTTCTTT. This codes for CASSLARYGGGTEAFF.

This clone has a single count. The V and J genes are TRBV15 and TRBJ2-7, with D possibly TRBD2 on 5 matching bases. V dropped 1 base and J dropped 5 bases, with 12 bases sitting between them. CDR3 length: 14 residues. Per the germline V gene, CDR1 is LNHNV and CDR2 is YYDKDF (reference sequence). The CDR3, as DNA: TGTGCCACCAGCAGAGGGAATATGAGGGACGAGCAGTACTTC. Translating it yields CATSRGNMRDEQYF.

This chain joins TRBV16 and TRBJ2-1, with 7 positions matching TRBD2. This CDR3 comprises 17 residues. The V segment lost 3 bases and the J segment 2 bases; nucleotides outside the gene matches: 10. Germline V gene sequence: CDR1 KGHSY, CDR2 FQNENV. CDR3 coding DNA: TGTGCCAGCAGCCAGGGACCCCAGCGGGAACCCTACAATGAGCAGTTCTTC. It yields the protein CASSQGPQREPYNEQFF.

The V and J genes are TRBV28 and TRBJ1-6; TRBD1 agrees at 8 bases. Trimming took 0 bases from V and 5 from J; bases not matched to a gene: 0. The CDR3 totals 15 residues. Germline CDR1 reads MDHEN; CDR2 reads SYDVKM. This chain's CDR3 is CASSLWTGDNSPLHF. The CDR3 DNA is TGTGCCAGCAGTTTATGGACAGGGGATAATTCACCCCTCCACTTT.

As DNA, the CDR3 is TGTGCCACCAGTGCGGGGAACACTGAAGCTTTCTTT. Residues: CATSAGNTEAFF. This rearrangement joins TRBV24-1 to TRBJ1-1; D not certain. The germline CDR1 and CDR2 sequences are KGHDR and SFDVKD. The CDR3 length is 12 residues. V was pared by 5 bases and J by 1 base, with 4 bases between.

The genes are TRBV6-6 and TRBJ1-5; possible D gene TRBD1, 5 bases. The length of the CDR3 is 16 residues. Germline lookup yields CDR1 MNHNY and CDR2 SVGAGI (reference sequence). V was shortened by 5 bases and J by 4 bases, with 18 bases between the two germline ends. The CDR3 spells CASSRSDTGGNQPQHF. CDR3 bases: TGTGCCAGCAGTCGATCGGACACCGGGGGTAATCAGCCCCAGCATTTT.

This clone appeared a few times. This chain joins TRBV2 and TRBJ1-1; D is ambiguous. Germline CDR1 and CDR2: SNHLY and FYNNEI. The length of the CDR3 is 11 residues. Trimming removed 6 bases from V and 4 bases from J, with 6 bases in between. CDR3 DNA sequence: TGTGCCAGCAGCTCGTTCACTGAAGCTTTCTTT. This translates into CASSSFTEAFF.

J is TRBJ2-1 and V is TRBV7-2; 10 bases fit TRBD1. The CDR3 spans 14 residues. The V gene's germline CDR1 is SGHTA and CDR2 FQGNSA. Trimming removed 5 bases from V and 6 bases from J; junction bases left unmatched: 4. DNA of the CDR3: TGTGCCAGCAGCCCTGGGACAGGGGTCAATGAGCAGTTCTTC. This translates into CASSPGTGVNEQFF.

The chain links TRBV5-6 to TRBJ2-2, with 9 nucleotides matching TRBD1. The germline V gene has CDR1 SGHDT and CDR2 YYEEEE. The junction had 13 bases not matched to a gene; V was cut back by 5 bases and J by 5 bases. The CDR3 sequence is 17 residues long. In nucleotides, the CDR3 is TGTGCCAGCAGTTTCCCAACGACAGGGGGAAGAACCGGGGAGCTGTTTTTT. It specifies CASSFPTTGGRTGELFF.

V and J are TRBV19 and TRBJ1-6; perhaps TRBD1 as D (6 bases). Trimming shortened V by 6 bases and J by 7 bases, and 13 bases separated the two germline ends. The germline V gene has CDR1 LNHDA and CDR2 SQIVND (reference sequence). The CDR3 has 14 residues. The CDR3 DNA sequence: TGTGCCAGTAGGCCTCGGGACAACAATTCACCCCTCCACTTT. Translated: CASRPRDNNSPLHF.

The rearrangement links TRBV5-1 to TRBJ2-7; 10 bases agree with TRBD2. This CDR3 comprises 14 residues. J lost 6 bases, V lost 0 bases, and 3 bases had no gene match. Germline values: CDR1 SGHRS, CDR2 YFSETQ. The CDR3 DNA is TGCGCCAGCAGCTTGGCTAGCGGGGGTTTCGAGCAGTACTTC. This gives the protein CASSLASGGFEQYF.

This chain connects TRBV19 to TRBJ1-5, with no clear D. V lost 6 bases and J lost 9, with 24 bases in between. The CDR3 has 16 amino acids. CDR1 is LNHDA and CDR2 is SQIVND in the germline V gene (reference sequence). The CDR3 DNA sequence: TGTGCCAGTAGAGCCACTTTTGGGTTTTCTTCGGGGCCCCAGCATTTT. Translation gives CASRATFGFSSGPQHF.

The V call is TRBV7-2, the J call TRBJ2-3; no definite D call. Trimming left V 5 bases short and J 1 base short, with 4 bases between. There are 12 residues in the CDR3. Germline assignment: CDR1 SGHTA and CDR2 FQGNSA. The DNA of the CDR3 is TGTGCCAGCAGCCATGGCACAGATACGCAGTATTTT. Amino acids: CASSHGTDTQYF.

The chain carries TRBV2 and TRBJ2-3; D remains ambiguous. V lost 8 bases, J lost 2 bases, and 14 bases lay in between. This CDR3 spans 14 amino acids. The germline V gene encodes CDR1 SNHLY and CDR2 FYNNEI. The CDR3 reads CASSPAGYTDTQYF. In DNA form, the CDR3 reads TGTGCCAGCTCGCCGGCAGGTTACACAGATACGCAGTATTTT.

V usage is TRBV18 and J usage is TRBJ1-3; TRBD1 matches 7 bases. The CDR3 has 15 residues. V lost 6 bases, J lost 0 bases, and 5 bases stayed unmatched. Germline V gives CDR1 KGHSH, CDR2 LQKENI. Here the CDR3 reads CASSRSGGSGNTIYF. The CDR3 nucleotides read TGTGCCAGCTCTCGGTCAGGGGGCTCTGGAAACACCATATATTTT.

The chain recombines TRBV30 with TRBJ1-5; D is uncertain. V was clipped by 4 bases and J by 3 bases, with 10 bases between them. This CDR3 is built from 13 residues. CDR1 is GTSNPN and CDR2 is SVGIG in the germline V gene (reference sequence). CDR3 nucleotides: TGTGCCTGGAATATAGAAGCCAATCAGCCCCAGCATTTT. Encoded protein: CAWNIEANQPQHF.

This chain connects TRBV9 to TRBJ2-1; a weak D match, TRBD2 (6 bases). Germline V gene lookup returns CDR1 SGDLS and CDR2 YYNGEE. The CDR3 loop spans 20 amino acids. With 4 bases removed from V and 5 bases from J, the gap between germline ends came to 31 bases. Here the CDR3 reads CASSPTLGSLRDSGNNEQFF. The CDR3 bases are TGTGCCAGCAGCCCAACCCTTGGGAGTCTTAGGGACTCGGGAAACAATGAGCAGTTCTTC.